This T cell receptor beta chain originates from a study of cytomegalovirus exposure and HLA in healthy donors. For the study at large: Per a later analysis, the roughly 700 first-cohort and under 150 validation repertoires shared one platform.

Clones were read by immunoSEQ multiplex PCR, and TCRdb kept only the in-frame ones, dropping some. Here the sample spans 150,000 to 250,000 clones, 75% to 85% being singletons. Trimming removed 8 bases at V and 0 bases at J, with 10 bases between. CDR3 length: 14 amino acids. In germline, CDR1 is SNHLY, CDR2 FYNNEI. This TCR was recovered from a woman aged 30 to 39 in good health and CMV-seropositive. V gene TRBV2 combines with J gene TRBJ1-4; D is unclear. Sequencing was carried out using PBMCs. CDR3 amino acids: CASLRETTNEKLFF. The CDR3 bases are TGTGCCAGCTTGAGAGAAACAACTAATGAAAAACTGTTTTTT.